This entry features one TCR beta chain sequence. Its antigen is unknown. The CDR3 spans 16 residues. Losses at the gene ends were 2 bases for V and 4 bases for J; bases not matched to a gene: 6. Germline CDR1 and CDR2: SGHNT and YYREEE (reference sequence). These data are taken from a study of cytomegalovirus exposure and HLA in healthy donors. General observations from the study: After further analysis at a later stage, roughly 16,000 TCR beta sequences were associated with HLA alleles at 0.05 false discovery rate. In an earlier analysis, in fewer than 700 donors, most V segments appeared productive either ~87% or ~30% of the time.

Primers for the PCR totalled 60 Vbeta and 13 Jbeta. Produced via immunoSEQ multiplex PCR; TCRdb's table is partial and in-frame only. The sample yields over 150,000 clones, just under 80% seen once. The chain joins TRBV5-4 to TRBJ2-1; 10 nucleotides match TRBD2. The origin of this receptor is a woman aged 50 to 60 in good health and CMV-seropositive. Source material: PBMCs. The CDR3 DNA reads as TGTGCCAGCAGCTTCGTTGGACTAGCGGAGTACAATGAGCAGTTCTTC. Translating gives CASSFVGLAEYNEQFF.